These 17 T cell receptor beta chains share one sample of origin, sequenced in a study of blood T cell repertoires in COVID-19. Some clones are missing from TCRdb's copy, which holds only in-frame ones; the method was immunoSEQ multiplex PCR. The profile shows approximately 15,000 clones, about 80% of them singletons. Specimen: peripheral blood. These receptors all come from a man between 65 and 85 years old with acute or convalescent COVID-19.

J is TRBJ2-5 and V is TRBV7-2; D might be TRBD2 (7 bases). The V end lost 2 bases, the J end lost 4 bases, and 14 bases lay between the germline ends. Germline V gene sequence: CDR1 SGHTA, CDR2 FQGNSA. This CDR3 has 15 residues. Written as DNA, the CDR3 is TGTGCCAGCAGCTTAACTGCGGGGGCCCCAGAGACCCAGTACTTC. Translating it yields CASSLTAGAPETQYF.

There are a few counts of this clone. Other DNA sequences in this specimen translate into the identical CDR3. The gene calls are TRBV5-5 and TRBJ1-2; maybe TRBD1 (5 bases). V lost 4 bases and J lost 4, with 14 bases in between. Germline values: CDR1 SGHKS, CDR2 YYEKEE (reference sequence). The CDR3 extends over 14 amino acids. This CDR3 reads CASSPDSGGYGYTF. In nucleotides, the CDR3 is TGTGCCAGCAGCCCGGACTCGGGGGGCTATGGCTACACCTTC.

The rearrangement joins TRBV6-6 to TRBJ2-3; tentative D call: TRBD1 (5 bases). V gave up 4 bases and J gave up 8 bases, with 16 bases separating them. This CDR3 has 14 amino acids. Germline V gives CDR1 MNHNY, CDR2 SVGAGI (reference sequence). Written as DNA, the CDR3 is TGTGCCAGCAGTTCCACAGGCACCACGGGTACGCAGTATTTT. Its protein is CASSSTGTTGTQYF.

The chain employs TRBV28 and TRBJ1-5; D call uncertain. CDR3 length: 13 amino acids. Trimming took off 4 bases at V and 6 bases at J, with 10 bases between the two ends. Germline lookup yields CDR1 MDHEN and CDR2 SYDVKM. The CDR3 region is CASSSRQVQPQHF. DNA of the CDR3: TGTGCCAGCAGTTCCAGGCAGGTTCAGCCCCAGCATTTT.

This clone showed up just once. This rearrangement joins TRBV19 to TRBJ1-4; 8 positions agree with TRBD1. Germline V gives CDR1 LNHDA, CDR2 SQIVND (reference sequence). J lost 7 bases, V lost 5 bases, and 6 bases had no gene match. This CDR3 comprises 14 residues. The CDR3 here is CASSPGQVGEKLFF. The CDR3 nucleotides read TGTGCCAGTAGTCCGGGACAGGTGGGTGAAAAACTGTTTTTT.

The chain employs TRBV11-2 and TRBJ1-6; D is ambiguous. The V end lost 5 bases, the J end lost 7 bases, and 12 bases lay between the germline ends. Germline loops: CDR1 SGHAT, CDR2 FQNNGV. The CDR3 is made up of 14 amino acids. The chain's CDR3 is CASSPLAGNSPLHF. DNA of the CDR3: TGTGCCAGCAGCCCGCTAGCGGGCAATTCACCCCTCCACTTT.

The rearrangement uses TRBV5-1 and TRBJ2-7; 10 bases match TRBD1. The germline V gene encodes CDR1 SGHRS and CDR2 YFSETQ. The CDR3 spans 15 residues. With 3 bases clipped from V and 4 bases from J, the junction kept 7 bases outside the gene matches. CDR3 sequence: CASSWGQGFRYEQYF. CDR3 in DNA: TGCGCCAGCAGCTGGGGACAGGGGTTTCGTTACGAGCAGTACTTC.

This chain uses TRBV11-2 with TRBJ1-2; D remains ambiguous. Deletions cut 4 bases from V and 4 bases from J, with 25 bases between. The CDR3 covers 18 residues. From germline, CDR1 is SGHAT and CDR2 FQNNGV. The CDR3 reads CASSSDRDMSLSLYGYTF. CDR3 nucleotide sequence: TGTGCCAGCAGCTCCGACCGGGATATGAGCCTTTCCCTCTATGGCTACACCTTC.

V is TRBV29-1 and J is TRBJ1-2, with D hard to call. V lost 0 bases to trimming and J lost 0 bases, with 11 bases between them. Germline CDR1 reads SQVTM; CDR2 reads ANQGSEA. The CDR3 covers 15 residues. CDR3 in amino acids: CSVEDRRGTNYGYTF. CDR3 coding DNA: TGCAGCGTTGAAGATCGTCGGGGAACTAACTATGGCTACACCTTC.

CDR3 residues: CASSRGQGTGELFF. The CDR3 DNA reads TGCGCCAGCAGCCGGGGACAGGGCACCGGGGAGCTGTTTTTT. This chain links TRBV5-1 with TRBJ2-2; TRBD1 aligns across 9 bases. The CDR3 is 14 amino acids. Germline CDR1 reads SGHRS; CDR2 reads YFSETQ. After removal of 4 bases from V and 4 bases from J, the junction contained 2 bases not matched to a gene. Combining the CDR3 with reference TRBV5-1 and TRBJ2-2 gives the whole variable domain KAGVTQTPRYLIKTRGQQVTLSCSPISGHRSVSWYQQTPGQGLQFLFEYFSETQRNKGNFPGRFSGRQFSNSRSEMNVSTLELGDSALYLCASSRGQGTGELFFGEGSRLTVL.

This chain links TRBV12-3 or TRBV12-4 with TRBJ1-6; D not certain. Trimming removed 5 bases at V and 9 bases at J, with 8 bases between. The CDR3 has 12 amino acids. CDR3 DNA: TGTGCCAGCAGTCCGACGGGTTCACCCCTCCACTTT. It is translated as CASSPTGSPLHF.

This clone was observed a single time. CDR3 amino acids: CASSEQGANNQPQHF. CDR3 coding DNA: TGTGCCAGCTCGGAACAGGGGGCGAACAATCAGCCCCAGCATTTT. This chain links TRBV7-9 with TRBJ1-5; TRBD1 agrees at 9 bases. The germline gives CDR1 SEHNR, CDR2 FQNEAQ (reference sequence). With 8 bases clipped from V and 3 bases from J, the junction kept 8 bases outside the gene matches. This CDR3 contains 15 residues.

The chain joins TRBV4-1 to TRBJ2-1; maybe TRBD2 (6 bases). CDR1 and CDR2 from the germline V gene are MGHRA and YSYEKL. There are 18 residues in the CDR3. The ends were cut back, 1 base at V and 8 bases at J, with 24 bases in the middle. The CDR3 loop is CASSQVGGSGVHRYEQFF. The CDR3 DNA follows: TGCGCCAGCAGCCAAGTGGGGGGATCGGGAGTACACCGGTATGAGCAGTTCTTC.

The genes are TRBV11-2 and TRBJ2-1, with D possibly matching TRBD2 (5 bases). Germline lookup yields CDR1 SGHAT and CDR2 FQNNGV. CDR3 length equals 12 residues. Trimming stripped 1 base from V and 10 bases from J, with 8 bases between. DNA of the CDR3: TGTGCCAGCAGCTTAGGAGGACTGGAGCAGTTCTTC. Amino acids: CASSLGGLEQFF.

The genes are TRBV3-1 (or the pseudogene TRBV3-2) and TRBJ1-2; D call uncertain. Trimming removed 6 bases at V and 10 bases at J, with 12 bases between. CDR3 size: 11 residues. Germline V gene data show CDR1 as LGHDT and CDR2 as YNNKEL (reference sequence). The CDR3 reads CASRRDGDYTF. In nucleotides, the CDR3 is TGTGCCAGCAGACGCGACGGAGACTACACCTTC.

The gene calls are TRBV10-3 and TRBJ2-3, with a tentative D call TRBD1 (5 bases). Germline V gene lookup returns CDR1 ENHRY and CDR2 SYGVKD. V was cut by 0 bases and J by 2 bases, with 12 bases left in between. CDR3 length equals 16 residues. CDR3 protein: CAISESGATHTDTQYF. CDR3 nucleotide sequence: TGTGCCATCAGTGAGTCTGGGGCCACGCACACAGATACGCAGTATTTT.

Details on this clone: In the same sample, other DNA sequences code for this CDR3. V is TRBV6-5 and J is TRBJ2-7; 9 nucleotides align to TRBD1. This CDR3 has 14 amino acids. CDR1 and CDR2 (germline): MNHEY, SVGAGI. Trimming removed 6 bases from V and 4 bases from J; junction bases left unmatched: 7. CDR3 nucleotide sequence: TGTGCCAGCAGCCCCGGGACAGGGAGGTACGAGCAGTACTTC. Protein product: CASSPGTGRYEQYF.